This T cell receptor (delta chain) was profiled in a study of Vδ1+ human thymocytes. Notes on the study in general: Thymic TRG and TRD repertoires appeared highly polyclonal.

Concerning this clone itself: The antigen remains unidentified.

The CDR3 runs to 14 residues. Trimming pared 0 bases from V and 4 bases from J, leaving 9 bases between. Germline V lookup: CDR1 TSWWSYY, CDR2 QGS. RNA was extracted from the cells and then reverse transcribed. Multiplex PCR used pooled V-gene forward primers and a constant-region reverse primer to amplify CDR3s. TCRdb redid clone calling on the multiplex PCR reads using CATT. The sample holds roughly 76,000 delta-chain clones, 30% to 45% seen once. Sequencing was performed on Vdelta1+ gamma-delta thymocytes from the thymus. The sample's subset: FACS-sorted CD3+ TCRalphabeta- TCRVdelta1+ TCRVdelta2- thymocytes. The clonotype originates from a boy younger than two who had congenital heart surgery. The rearrangement joins TRDV1 to TRDJ1; D gene ambiguous. The CDR3 nucleotides are TGTGCTCTTGGGGAACTGTCACCTGACGATAAACTCATCTTT. Residues: CALGELSPDDKLIF.